The 20 T cell receptor beta chains below were found in one sample sequenced in a study of tumor-infiltrating lymphocytes in primary liver carcinoma (TCRdb year 2017). TCRdb records Illumina HiSeq 2500 as the sequencer. TCRbeta-specific cDNA was reverse-transcribed from approximately 500 ng total RNA using a constant-region primer and ProtoScript II reverse transcriptase. TCRbeta libraries were built with three nested multiplex PCR rounds, a slightly modified ARM-PCR procedure. Each of the first two PCR rounds ran for approximately 10 cycles and used multiplex TRBV1-TRBV30 forward primers together with a Cbeta reverse primer. TCRdb trimmed the raw reads at Q25, called clones with MiXCR and kept productive beta chains. A single entry per CDR3 protein holds the most common genes and DNA from its merged rows. The sample records around 78,000 distinct CDR3 sequences, about 70% of which are singletons. The ten largest clones capture roughly 13% of the sample.

Total RNA and DNA were co-extracted without cell sorting from roughly 20-30 mg of bulk tissue using the AllPrep DNA/RNA mini kit. Sequenced: liver tumor tissue from sampling region 4. This specimen's cell subset or site label, per the study, means: tumor region T4, right-lateral pole. The receptors here all came from a woman aged 55-69 years with primary liver carcinoma and hepatitis B virus infection.

With respect to this clonotype: This sequence may be a read error, since a much larger clone differs from it by one base. The chain's CDR3 is CASILGLAGDNEQFF. As DNA, the CDR3 is TGTGCCAGCATCTTAGGACTAGCGGGGGACAATGAGCAGTTCTTC. The chain has TRBV7-9 and TRBJ2-1; 13 nucleotides align to TRBD2. The CDR3 covers 15 residues. Germline V gives CDR1 SEHNR, CDR2 FQNEAQ (reference sequence).

For this clonotype: One base away lies a much larger clone, so this may be a sequencing read error. CDR3 region: CASSLAGGSPKQFF. The DNA of the CDR3 is TGTGCCAGCAGCTTAGCGGGAGGGTCGCCTAAGCAGTTCTTC. The chain uses TRBV11-2 and TRBJ2-1; the match to TRBD2 covers 8 bases. The junction had 7 bases not matched to a gene; V was cut back by 1 base and J by 11 bases. The CDR3 extends over 14 amino acids. Germline V gene data show CDR1 as SGHAT and CDR2 as FQNNGV.

V usage is TRBV28 and J usage is TRBJ1-2; tentatively, D is TRBD1 (5 bases). This CDR3 comprises 15 residues. In germline, CDR1 is MDHEN, CDR2 SYDVKM. The V end lost 5 bases, the J end lost 8 bases, and 21 bases lay between the germline ends. CDR3 coding DNA: TGTGCCAGCAGTCGCGCTTCCTGGGGGATTGGAGGCTACACCTTC. As protein: CASSRASWGIGGYTF.

As regards this clonotype: The conserved final phenylalanine or tryptophan is absent from the CDR3, which likely points to a read error. The chain combines TRBV11-2 with TRBJ2-5; D perhaps matches TRBD1 (6 bases). V lost 10 bases and J lost 5, with 17 bases in between. The CDR3 runs to 13 residues. Per the germline V gene, CDR1 is SGHAT and CDR2 is FQNNGV. In nucleotides, the CDR3 is TGTGCCACCAGGATCCAGGGGTGGGAGACCCAGTACTCC. It yields the protein CATRIQGWETQYS.

Note on this clonotype: Sequence at one end of the junction differs from germline and may be a read error. The genes are TRBV29-1 and TRBJ2-1, with TRBD1 identical over 8 bases. This CDR3 has 13 residues. Germline V gives CDR1 SQVTM, CDR2 ANQGSEA. The CDR3 loop reads CNVDRGFYNEQLF. The CDR3 nucleotides are TGCAATGTTGACAGGGGCTTCTACAATGAGCAGTTATTC.

In its sample, this clonotype was seen once. A much larger clone differs by one base, so this may be a read error. V gene TRBV7-9 combines with J gene TRBJ1-4; 8 nucleotides line up with TRBD1. This CDR3 contains 15 residues. Germline assignment: CDR1 SEHNR and CDR2 FQNEAQ (reference sequence). The V gene end was trimmed by 3 bases and the J gene end by 7 bases; junction bases not matched to a gene: 7. The CDR3 sequence is CASSFRTGLIEKLFF. CDR3 in DNA: TGTGCCAGCAGCTTCCGGACAGGGTTAATTGAAAAACTGTTTTTT. The full variable domain, its missing parts supplied by reference TRBV7-9 and TRBJ1-4, is DTGVSQNPRHKITKRGQNVTFRCDPISEHNRLYWYRQTLGQGPEFLTYFQNEAQLEKSRLLSDRFSAERPKGSFSTLEIQRTEQGDSAMYLCASSFRTGLIEKLFFGSGTQLSVL.

This clonotype was observed a few times. The chain is built from TRBV7-3 and TRBJ2-1; 9 positions match TRBD2. This CDR3 spans 16 amino acids. The J segment lost 9 bases and the V segment lost 5 bases, leaving 14 bases of the junction unmatched. In germline, CDR1 is SGHTA, CDR2 FQGTGA. The CDR3 DNA follows: TGTGCCAGCAGCCCCCACTCCGGGACTAGCCTGGTTGAGCAGTTCTTC. This gives the protein CASSPHSGTSLVEQFF.

V is TRBV4-2 and J is TRBJ2-3, with D perhaps matching TRBD1 (6 bases). CDR3 length: 14 residues. Germline V gene sequence: CDR1 LGHNA, CDR2 YNFKEQ. The V gene lost 0 bases and the J gene lost 15 bases, with 19 bases spanning the gap. CDR3 residues: CASSQDGQQDMQYF. The CDR3 bases are TGTGCCAGCAGCCAAGATGGACAGCAAGATATGCAATATTTT.

This clonotype showed up just a few times. The V call is TRBV7-9, the J call TRBJ2-2, with 8 bases that match TRBD1. Germline loops: CDR1 SEHNR, CDR2 FQNEAQ (reference sequence). There are 16 residues in the CDR3. After removal of 5 bases from V and 4 bases from J, the junction contained 9 bases not matched to a gene. CDR3 residues: CASSPRTGTGTGELFF. CDR3 sequence (DNA): TGTGCCAGCAGCCCCCGGACAGGGACCGGCACCGGGGAGCTGTTTTTT.

The chain is built from TRBV2 and TRBJ2-1, with a weak D call TRBD2 (6 bases). V lost 6 bases to trimming and J lost 6 bases, with 15 bases between them. Germline V CDR1 and CDR2: SNHLY, FYNNEI. The CDR3 length is 14 residues. The CDR3, as DNA: TGTGCCAGCAGAGTATTGACTAGTCCCAATGAGCAGTTCTTC. Amino acids: CASRVLTSPNEQFF.

As concerns this clonotype: An end of the junction does not agree with germline; a read error may underlie this. This chain joins TRBV7-9 and TRBJ2-5, with D unclear. Germline V lookup: CDR1 SEHNR, CDR2 FQNEAQ (reference sequence). The CDR3 consists of 16 residues. The CDR3 bases are TGTGCCAGCAGCCCCCGTGCTAGTGGGAACCATGAGACCCAGTACTTC. It encodes CASSPRASGNHETQYF.

A remark on this clonotype: One junction end does not reproduce the germline sequence, and a read error may be involved. The chain couples TRBV12-3 or TRBV12-4 to TRBJ1-1, with unresolved D. CDR3 size: 13 residues. CDR3 region: CASSLYRNTEGIF. CDR3 DNA sequence: TGTGCCAGCAGTTTGTACAGAAACACTGAAGGTATCTTT.

About this clonotype itself: Relative to the germline gene, one junction end is altered; a read error may explain this. V gene TRBV24-1 combines with J gene TRBJ2-1, with 10 positions matching TRBD1. Germline V gives CDR1 KGHDR, CDR2 SFDVKD. There are 16 residues in the CDR3. CDR3 in DNA: TGTGCCGCCAGTGATCCCGGGACAGGGGCTTACAATGAGCAGTTCTTC. Protein sequence: CAASDPGTGAYNEQFF.

This chain connects TRBV29-1 to TRBJ2-7; no clear D gene. Germline CDR1 SQVTM, CDR2 ANQGSEA. The CDR3 covers 12 residues. The V gene lost 2 bases and the J gene lost 7 bases, with 12 bases spanning the gap. CDR3 protein: CSVERAAKEQYF. For the CDR3, the DNA is TGCAGCGTTGAAAGGGCGGCCAAGGAGCAGTACTTC.

This chain links TRBV12-3 or TRBV12-4 with TRBJ1-1; D remains unclear. The V gene lost 10 bases and the J gene lost 1 base, with 16 bases spanning the gap. The length of the CDR3 is 14 residues. DNA of the CDR3: TGTGCCAACACTTACCAGCACCCGAACACTGAAGCTTTCTTT. This codes for CANTYQHPNTEAFF.

The chain employs TRBV5-1 and TRBJ2-3; D is unresolved. V gave up 5 bases and J gave up 2 bases, with 18 bases separating them. CDR3 length: 16 amino acids. The V gene's germline CDR1 is SGHRS and CDR2 YFSETQ. CDR3 in DNA: TGCGCCAGCAGATATCACCGCGGTACTAACACAGATACGCAGTATTTT. Translated: CASRYHRGTNTDTQYF. Combining the CDR3 with reference TRBV5-1 and TRBJ2-3 gives the whole variable domain KAGVTQTPRYLIKTRGQQVTLSCSPISGHRSVSWYQQTPGQGLQFLFEYFSETQRNKGNFPGRFSGRQFSNSRSEMNVSTLELGDSALYLCASRYHRGTNTDTQYFGPGTRLTVL.

This clonotype was detected only once. Since a much larger clone is just one base distant, this may be a read error. No conserved phenylalanine or tryptophan is present at the end of the CDR3, so a read error is the likely explanation. This chain joins TRBV5-1 and TRBJ2-7; 9 nucleotides align to TRBD2. In germline, CDR1 is SGHRS, CDR2 YFSETQ. The CDR3 covers 15 residues. After removal of 2 bases from V and 0 bases from J, the junction contained 3 bases not matched to a gene. The chain's CDR3 is CASSFSSGGSYEQYY. In nucleotides, the CDR3 is TGCGCCAGCAGCTTCAGTAGCGGGGGCTCCTACGAGCAGTACTAC.

J is TRBJ1-2 and V is TRBV7-9, with TRBD1 matching over 7 bases. The CDR3 totals 16 residues. V trimming: 2 bases; J trimming: 8 bases; junction bases outside the gene matches: 14. Germline V gene data show CDR1 as SEHNR and CDR2 as FQNEAQ (reference sequence). The DNA for the CDR3 is TGTGCCAGCAGCTTAACCCCATTTAGACAGGGTGAAGGCTACACCTTC. Protein sequence: CASSLTPFRQGEGYTF.

As for this clonotype: The junction shows a germline mismatch at one end, possibly a read error. This chain joins TRBV11-2 and TRBJ2-5; D gene ambiguous. The germline gives CDR1 SGHAT, CDR2 FQNNGV. The CDR3 loop spans 17 amino acids. CDR3 DNA: TGTGCCAGCAGCCGTCCCACCGGGCCCGGATCCCAAGAGATCCAGTACTTC. Amino acid sequence: CASSRPTGPGSQEIQYF.

The rearrangement links TRBV7-9 to TRBJ2-1; D remains ambiguous. Trimming removed 0 bases from V and 10 bases from J, with 22 bases in between. CDR3 size: 17 residues. Germline CDR1 is SEHNR and CDR2 is FQNEAQ (reference sequence). The chain's CDR3 is CASSLARSVSIIREQFF. Written as DNA, the CDR3 is TGTGCCAGCAGCTTAGCTCGTTCCGTAAGTATAATCAGGGAGCAGTTCTTC.